Following are 31 T cell receptor beta chains from one sample sequenced in a study of monozygotic twins with inflammatory bowel disease. TCRdb reprocessed the 5' RACE reads and stores each CDR3 protein as one record, lacking DNA. This sample's table has about 160,000 distinct CDR3 sequences. The sample taken for sequencing was blood. The receptors originated from a human donor with ulcerative colitis or Crohn's disease, or a healthy co-twin of an affected twin (not recorded which).

The chain employs TRBV5-1 and TRBJ1-1; TCRdb designates TRBD1, a call that cannot be tested without DNA. The germline CDR1 and CDR2 sequences are SGHRS and YFSETQ. The CDR3 extends over 14 amino acids. Here the CDR3 reads CASSFDRISTEAFF.

The rearrangement uses TRBV3-1 and TRBJ2-1; the TRBD2 assignment by TCRdb is unverifiable without DNA. The CDR3 has 17 amino acids. CDR1 and CDR2 from the germline V gene are LGHDT and YNNKEL (reference sequence). CDR3 loop: CASSRSLGLAGVDEQFF.

The rearrangement links TRBV5-1 to TRBJ1-1; TCRdb calls TRBD1, which cannot be checked without DNA. The CDR3 has 12 amino acids. Germline V gene data show CDR1 as SGHRS and CDR2 as YFSETQ. CDR3 sequence: CASSDPGRGAFF. The whole variable domain, filled in from reference TRBV5-1 and TRBJ1-1, reads KAGVTQTPRYLIKTRGQQVTLSCSPISGHRSVSWYQQTPGQGLQFLFEYFSETQRNKGNFPGRFSGRQFSNSRSEMNVSTLELGDSALYLCASSDPGRGAFFGQGTRLTVV.

This chain joins TRBV12-3 or TRBV12-4 and TRBJ2-2; without DNA, the TCRdb call of TRBD1 cannot be checked. The CDR3 has 16 residues. The CDR3 loop is CASKAQSRENTGELFF.

The chain employs TRBV3-1 and TRBJ2-1. The CDR3 length is 16 residues. Germline-derived CDR1 and CDR2 are LGHDT and YNNKEL (reference sequence). The CDR3 is CASSHLTGKAYNEQFF.

J is TRBJ1-1 and V is TRBV20-1; the TCRdb call, TRBD1, lacks DNA for checking. This CDR3 has 17 residues. Germline CDR1 reads DFQATT; CDR2 reads SNEGSKA (reference sequence). The CDR3 sequence is CSAKGPGQGAMNTEAFF.

This sequence joins TRBV20-1 and TRBJ2-5; the TCRdb call, TRBD2, lacks DNA for checking. CDR1 is DFQATT and CDR2 is SNEGSKA in the germline V gene (reference sequence). This CDR3 contains 18 residues. CDR3: CSAPPPYEGRNIKETQYF.

V and J are TRBV28 and TRBJ1-4. The germline CDR1 and CDR2 sequences are MDHEN and SYDVKM. This CDR3 has 14 amino acids. CDR3 sequence reads: CASITTQRGEKLFF.

V usage is TRBV24-1 and J usage is TRBJ2-2; TCRdb outputs TRBD1, but without DNA this stays unchecked. This CDR3 comprises 15 residues. Germline CDR1 KGHDR, CDR2 SFDVKD. This CDR3 reads CATTRGAENTGELFF.

The rearrangement links TRBV27 to TRBJ2-2. Germline V CDR1 and CDR2: MNHEY, SMNVEV (reference sequence). The CDR3 length is 11 residues. This chain's CDR3 is CASGFTGELFF.

This chain links TRBV5-1 with TRBJ1-1. Germline loops: CDR1 SGHRS, CDR2 YFSETQ. CDR3 size: 15 residues. This chain's CDR3 is CASSFRDAGNTEAFF.

The chain recombines TRBV6-1 with TRBJ2-1; TCRdb's D call of TRBD1 is untestable without DNA. The CDR3 is 18 residues long. Per the germline V gene, CDR1 is MNHNS and CDR2 is SASEGT. This CDR3 is CASSPGPSGTGPYNEQFF.

The chain couples TRBV5-1 to TRBJ2-2; TCRdb names TRBD2, which stays unverified in the absence of DNA. CDR1 is SGHRS, CDR2 YFSETQ, per germline. The CDR3 length is 14 residues. CDR3 protein: CAIRAGPSTGELFF. Filled out from reference TRBV5-1 and TRBJ2-2, the complete variable domain reads KAGVTQTPRYLIKTRGQQVTLSCSPISGHRSVSWYQQTPGQGLQFLFEYFSETQRNKGNFPGRFSGRQFSNSRSEMNVSTLELGDSALYLCAIRAGPSTGELFFGEGSRLTVL.

The chain uses TRBV4-2 and TRBJ2-5; TCRdb names TRBD1, which stays unverified in the absence of DNA. The length of the CDR3 is 17 residues. Germline V gene sequence: CDR1 LGHNA, CDR2 YNFKEQ. The CDR3 region is CASSQDGQGGNQETQYF.

The chain carries TRBV5-4 and TRBJ1-1. This CDR3 region has 14 residues. CDR1 and CDR2 from the germline V gene are SGHNT and YYREEE (reference sequence). CDR3: CASSSPGENTEAFF.

The chain couples TRBV20-1 to TRBJ1-5. The CDR3 is 15 amino acids. From germline, CDR1 is DFQATT and CDR2 SNEGSKA (reference sequence). The CDR3 loop is CSAPRQSTPGQPQHF.

The chain couples TRBV12-3 or TRBV12-4 to TRBJ1-2. This CDR3 is 14 amino acids long. The CDR3 protein is CASRNGAANYGYTF.

This chain connects TRBV29-1 to TRBJ2-7; with no DNA, the TCRdb D assignment of TRBD2 cannot be verified. The CDR3 length is 14 residues. The germline V gene has CDR1 SQVTM and CDR2 ANQGSEA. The CDR3 protein is CSVGSASGSYEQYF.

The J gene is TRBJ2-7, the V gene TRBV7-8; the TCRdb call, TRBD2, lacks DNA for checking. The length of the CDR3 is 16 residues. Germline lookup yields CDR1 SGHVS and CDR2 FQNEAQ. The CDR3 protein is CASRPTSGTNLNEQYF.

V gene TRBV7-9 combines with J gene TRBJ1-6. CDR3 size: 14 residues. The germline V gene has CDR1 SEHNR and CDR2 FQNEAQ (reference sequence). The chain's CDR3 is CASSSSTDNSPLHF.

The CDR3 here is CASSVSGPDFVDTQYF. The V gene is TRBV2, the J gene TRBJ2-3; lacking DNA, the TRBD2 call made by TCRdb goes unchecked. The CDR3 has 16 residues. Germline values: CDR1 SNHLY, CDR2 FYNNEI. The whole variable domain, filled in from reference TRBV2 and TRBJ2-3, reads EPEVTQTPSHQVTQMGQEVILRCVPISNHLYFYWYRQILGQKVEFLVSFYNNEISEKSEIFDDQFSVERPDGSNFTLKIRSTKLEDSAMYFCASSVSGPDFVDTQYFGPGTRLTVL.

The chain has TRBV6-1 and TRBJ1-3. The CDR3 has 14 amino acids. From germline, CDR1 is MNHNS and CDR2 SASEGT. Here the CDR3 reads CASSDRSVGNTIYF.

CDR3 protein: CASSYTGPPLGANVLTF. The gene calls are TRBV7-3 and TRBJ2-6; TCRdb's assignment of TRBD1 cannot be checked, as there is no DNA. This CDR3 comprises 17 residues. Germline V gene sequence: CDR1 SGHTA, CDR2 FQGTGA.

The V and J genes are TRBV20-1 and TRBJ2-5; TCRdb returns TRBD1, unconfirmable since there is no DNA. Per the germline V gene, CDR1 is DFQATT and CDR2 is SNEGSKA (reference sequence). The CDR3 contains 16 residues. The CDR3 sequence: CSARILAGAPQETQYF.

This chain uses TRBV5-1 with TRBJ2-1; TCRdb calls TRBD2, which cannot be checked without DNA. The CDR3 length is 19 residues. CDR1 and CDR2 from the germline V gene are SGHRS and YFSETQ. The CDR3 region is CASSLGRTSGRAGYNEQFF.

The genes are TRBV2 and TRBJ2-6; TCRdb proposes TRBD2, but this gene call is untestable without DNA. The CDR3 runs 13 residues. Germline V CDR1 and CDR2: SNHLY, FYNNEI. The CDR3 protein is CASTLAGANVLTF.

The CDR3: CASSYSGAGPLSNEQFF. This chain uses TRBV6-5 with TRBJ2-1; there is no DNA to check the TCRdb D call of TRBD2. This CDR3 region has 17 residues. Looked up from germline, CDR1 is MNHEY and CDR2 is SVGAGI.

The chain joins TRBV3-1 to TRBJ2-2. Germline-derived CDR1 and CDR2 are LGHDT and YNNKEL (reference sequence). The CDR3 has 11 residues. The CDR3 loop reads CASTHTGELFF.

The rearrangement joins TRBV11-1 to TRBJ1-1; TCRdb designates TRBD1, a call that cannot be tested without DNA. CDR1 SGHAT and CDR2 FQDESV come from the germline V gene (reference sequence). This CDR3 has 14 amino acids. The CDR3 reads CASSLMGQGTEAFF.

This chain joins TRBV28 and TRBJ2-3; TCRdb picks TRBD2, but there is no DNA to check that call. The CDR3 covers 14 residues. CDR1 MDHEN and CDR2 SYDVKM come from the germline V gene. CDR3 sequence: CASCQADRTDTQYF.

The CDR3 spells CSARDSRRYSNQPQHF. This chain uses TRBV20-1 with TRBJ1-5. Germline V lookup: CDR1 DFQATT, CDR2 SNEGSKA (reference sequence). CDR3 length: 16 amino acids.